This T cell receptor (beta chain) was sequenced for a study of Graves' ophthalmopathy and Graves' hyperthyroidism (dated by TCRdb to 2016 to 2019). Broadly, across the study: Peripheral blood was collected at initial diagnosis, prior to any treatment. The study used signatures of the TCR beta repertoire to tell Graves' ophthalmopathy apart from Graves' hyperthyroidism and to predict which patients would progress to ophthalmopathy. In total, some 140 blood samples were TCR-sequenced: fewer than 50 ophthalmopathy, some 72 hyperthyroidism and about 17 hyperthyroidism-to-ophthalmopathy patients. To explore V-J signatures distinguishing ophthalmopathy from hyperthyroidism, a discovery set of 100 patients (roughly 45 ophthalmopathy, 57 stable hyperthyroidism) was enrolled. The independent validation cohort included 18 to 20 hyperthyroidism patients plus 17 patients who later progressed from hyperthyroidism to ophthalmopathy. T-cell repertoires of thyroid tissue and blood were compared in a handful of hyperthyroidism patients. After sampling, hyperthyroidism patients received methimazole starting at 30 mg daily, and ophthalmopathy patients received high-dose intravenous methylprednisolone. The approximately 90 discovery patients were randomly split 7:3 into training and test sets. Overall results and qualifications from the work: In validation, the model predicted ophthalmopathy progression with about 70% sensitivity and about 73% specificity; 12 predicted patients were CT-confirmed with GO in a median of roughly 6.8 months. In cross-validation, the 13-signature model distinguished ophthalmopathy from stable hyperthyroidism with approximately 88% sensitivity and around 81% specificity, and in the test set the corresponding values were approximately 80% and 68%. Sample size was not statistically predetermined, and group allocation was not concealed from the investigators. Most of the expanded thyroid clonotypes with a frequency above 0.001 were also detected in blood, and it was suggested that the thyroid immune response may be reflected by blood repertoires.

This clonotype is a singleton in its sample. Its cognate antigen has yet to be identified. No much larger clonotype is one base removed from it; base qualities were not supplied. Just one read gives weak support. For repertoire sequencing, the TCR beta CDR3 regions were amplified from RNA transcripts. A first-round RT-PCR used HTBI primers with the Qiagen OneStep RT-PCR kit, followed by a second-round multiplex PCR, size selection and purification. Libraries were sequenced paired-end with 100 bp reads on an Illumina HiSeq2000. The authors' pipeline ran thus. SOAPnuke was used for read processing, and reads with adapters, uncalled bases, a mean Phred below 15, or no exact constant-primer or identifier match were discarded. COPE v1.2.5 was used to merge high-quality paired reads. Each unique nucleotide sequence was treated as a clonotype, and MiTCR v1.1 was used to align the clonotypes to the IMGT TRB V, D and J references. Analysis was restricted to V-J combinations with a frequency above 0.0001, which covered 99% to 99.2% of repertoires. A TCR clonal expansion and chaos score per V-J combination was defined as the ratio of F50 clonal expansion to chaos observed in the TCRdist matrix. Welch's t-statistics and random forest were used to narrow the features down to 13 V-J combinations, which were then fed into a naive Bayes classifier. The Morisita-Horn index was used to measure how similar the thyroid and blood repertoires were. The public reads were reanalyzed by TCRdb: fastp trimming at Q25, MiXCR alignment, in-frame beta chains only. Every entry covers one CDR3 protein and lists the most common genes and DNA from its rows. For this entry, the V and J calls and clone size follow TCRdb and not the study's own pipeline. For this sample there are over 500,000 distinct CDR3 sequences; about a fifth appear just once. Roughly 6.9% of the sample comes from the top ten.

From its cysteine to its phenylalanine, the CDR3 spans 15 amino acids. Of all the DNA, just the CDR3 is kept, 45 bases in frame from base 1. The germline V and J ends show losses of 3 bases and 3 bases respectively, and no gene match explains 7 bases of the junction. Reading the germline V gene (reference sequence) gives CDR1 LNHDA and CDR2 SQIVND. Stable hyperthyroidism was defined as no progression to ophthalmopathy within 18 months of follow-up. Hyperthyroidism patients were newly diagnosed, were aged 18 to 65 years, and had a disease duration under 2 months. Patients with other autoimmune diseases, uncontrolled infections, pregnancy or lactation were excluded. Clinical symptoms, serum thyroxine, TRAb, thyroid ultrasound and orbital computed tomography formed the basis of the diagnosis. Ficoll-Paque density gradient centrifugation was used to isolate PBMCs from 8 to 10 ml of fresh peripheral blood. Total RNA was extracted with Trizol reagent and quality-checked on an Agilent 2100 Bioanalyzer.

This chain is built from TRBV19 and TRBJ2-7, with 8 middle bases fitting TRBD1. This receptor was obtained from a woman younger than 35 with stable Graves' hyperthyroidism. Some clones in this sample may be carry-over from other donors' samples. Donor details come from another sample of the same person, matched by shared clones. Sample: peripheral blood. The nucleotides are TGTGCCAGTAGTATTGTACAGGGGGGTCTCTACGAGCAGTACTTC. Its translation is CASSIVQGGLYEQYF.